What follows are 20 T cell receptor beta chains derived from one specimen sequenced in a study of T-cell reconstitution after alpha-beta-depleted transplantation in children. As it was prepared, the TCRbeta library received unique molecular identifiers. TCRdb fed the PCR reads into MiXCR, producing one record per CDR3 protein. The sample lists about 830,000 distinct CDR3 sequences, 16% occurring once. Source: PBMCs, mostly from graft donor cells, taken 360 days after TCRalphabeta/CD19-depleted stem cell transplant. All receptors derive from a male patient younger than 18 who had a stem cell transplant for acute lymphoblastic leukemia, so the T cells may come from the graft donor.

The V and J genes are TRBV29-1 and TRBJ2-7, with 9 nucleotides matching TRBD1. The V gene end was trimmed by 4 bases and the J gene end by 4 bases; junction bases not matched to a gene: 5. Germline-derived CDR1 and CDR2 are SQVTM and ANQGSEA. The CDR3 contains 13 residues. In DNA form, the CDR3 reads TGCAGCGTTGTTGGACAGGGGCGTTACGAGCAGTACTTC. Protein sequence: CSVVGQGRYEQYF.

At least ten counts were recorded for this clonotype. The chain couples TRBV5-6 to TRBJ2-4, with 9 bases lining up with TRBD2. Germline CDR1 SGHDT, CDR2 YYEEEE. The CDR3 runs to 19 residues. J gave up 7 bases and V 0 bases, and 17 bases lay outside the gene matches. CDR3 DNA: TGTGCCAGCAGCTTGGAACCCCGAGGGGTCAGCAGCGGGAGGAACATTCAGTACTTC. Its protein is CASSLEPRGVSSGRNIQYF.

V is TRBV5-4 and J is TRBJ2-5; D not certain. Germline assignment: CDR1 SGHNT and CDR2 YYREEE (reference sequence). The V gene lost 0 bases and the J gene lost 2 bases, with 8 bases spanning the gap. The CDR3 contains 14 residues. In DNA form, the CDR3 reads TGTGCCAGCAGCTTGGCCATAGTACAAGAGACCCAGTACTTC. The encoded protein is CASSLAIVQETQYF. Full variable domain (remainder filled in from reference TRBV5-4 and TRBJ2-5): ETGVTQSPTHLIKTRGQQVTLRCSSQSGHNTVSWYQQALGQGPQFIFQYYREEENGRGNFPPRFSGLQFPNYSSELNVNALELDDSALYLCASSLAIVQETQYFGPGTRLLVL.

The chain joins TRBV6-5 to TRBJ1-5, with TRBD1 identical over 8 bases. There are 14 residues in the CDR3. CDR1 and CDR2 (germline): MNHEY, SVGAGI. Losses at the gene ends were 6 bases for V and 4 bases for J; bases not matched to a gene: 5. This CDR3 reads CASRSDRANQPQHF. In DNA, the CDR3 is TGTGCCAGCAGATCGGACAGGGCAAATCAGCCCCAGCATTTT.

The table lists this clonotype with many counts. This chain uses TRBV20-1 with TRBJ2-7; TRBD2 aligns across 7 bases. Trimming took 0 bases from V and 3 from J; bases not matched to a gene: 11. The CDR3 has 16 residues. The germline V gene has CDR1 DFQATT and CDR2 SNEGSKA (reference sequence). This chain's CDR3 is CSARDGGRAPYYEQYF. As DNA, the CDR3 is TGCAGTGCTAGAGATGGAGGGAGGGCCCCCTACTACGAGCAGTACTTC.

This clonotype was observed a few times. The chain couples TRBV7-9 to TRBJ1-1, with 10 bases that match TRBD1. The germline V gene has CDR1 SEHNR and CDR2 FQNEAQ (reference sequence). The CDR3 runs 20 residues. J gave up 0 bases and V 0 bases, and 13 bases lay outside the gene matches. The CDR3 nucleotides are TGTGCCAGCAGCTTAGCCCTAACGACAGGGGGCGCAGGTCTGAACACTGAAGCTTTCTTT. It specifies CASSLALTTGGAGLNTEAFF.

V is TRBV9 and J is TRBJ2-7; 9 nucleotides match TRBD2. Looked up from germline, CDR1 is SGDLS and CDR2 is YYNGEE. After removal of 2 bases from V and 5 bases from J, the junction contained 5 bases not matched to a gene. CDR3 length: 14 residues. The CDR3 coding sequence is TGTGCCAGCAGCGTGGGGACTAGCTACCACGAGCAGTACTTC. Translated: CASSVGTSYHEQYF.

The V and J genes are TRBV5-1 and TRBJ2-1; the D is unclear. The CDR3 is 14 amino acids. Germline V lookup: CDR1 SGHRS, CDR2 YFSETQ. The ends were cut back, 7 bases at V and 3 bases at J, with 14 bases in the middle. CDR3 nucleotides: TGCGCCAGCTCGGTCAACTACTACTACAATGAGCAGTTCTTC. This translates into CASSVNYYYNEQFF.

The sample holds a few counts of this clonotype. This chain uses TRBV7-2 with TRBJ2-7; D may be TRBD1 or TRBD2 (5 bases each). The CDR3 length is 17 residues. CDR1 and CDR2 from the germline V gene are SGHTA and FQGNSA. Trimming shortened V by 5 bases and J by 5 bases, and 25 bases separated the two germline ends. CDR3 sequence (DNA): TGTGCCAGCAGCACCCGAGGGGTTCTCCCGCTTCTGCACGAGCAGTACTTC. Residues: CASSTRGVLPLLHEQYF.

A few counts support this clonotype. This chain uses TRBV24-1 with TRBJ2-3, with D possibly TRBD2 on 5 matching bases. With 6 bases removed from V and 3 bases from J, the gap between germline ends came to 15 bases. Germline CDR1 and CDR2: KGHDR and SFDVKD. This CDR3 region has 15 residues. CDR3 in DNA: TGTGCCACCAGTCCGAGCGGAGAGGAGACAGATACGCAGTATTTT. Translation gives CATSPSGEETDTQYF.

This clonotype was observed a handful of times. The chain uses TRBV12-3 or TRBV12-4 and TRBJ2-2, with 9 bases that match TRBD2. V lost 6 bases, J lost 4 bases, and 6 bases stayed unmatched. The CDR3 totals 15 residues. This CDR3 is CASSLTSGATGELFF. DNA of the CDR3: TGTGCCAGCAGCCTGACTAGCGGAGCCACCGGGGAGCTGTTTTTT.

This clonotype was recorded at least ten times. CDR3 DNA sequence: TGCAGCGTTGAACAGGGGGTGGGGACCGGGGAGCTGTTTTTT. Encoded protein: CSVEQGVGTGELFF. The chain is built from TRBV29-1 and TRBJ2-2; TRBD1 matches at 7 bases. The V segment lost 2 bases and the J segment 5 bases; nucleotides outside the gene matches: 5. This CDR3 has 14 amino acids. Looked up from germline, CDR1 is SQVTM and CDR2 is ANQGSEA.

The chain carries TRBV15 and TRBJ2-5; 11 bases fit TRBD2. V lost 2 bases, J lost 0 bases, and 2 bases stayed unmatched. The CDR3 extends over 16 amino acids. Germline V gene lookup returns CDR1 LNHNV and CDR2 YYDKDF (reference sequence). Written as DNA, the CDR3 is TGTGCCACCAGCAGACCGGGACTAGCGGACCAAGAGACCCAGTACTTC. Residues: CATSRPGLADQETQYF.

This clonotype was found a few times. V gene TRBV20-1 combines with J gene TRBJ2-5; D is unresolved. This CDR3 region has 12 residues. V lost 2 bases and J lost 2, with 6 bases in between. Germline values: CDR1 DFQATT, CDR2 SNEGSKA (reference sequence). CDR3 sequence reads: CSARILQETQYF. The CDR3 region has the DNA TGCAGTGCTAGAATTCTTCAAGAGACCCAGTACTTC.

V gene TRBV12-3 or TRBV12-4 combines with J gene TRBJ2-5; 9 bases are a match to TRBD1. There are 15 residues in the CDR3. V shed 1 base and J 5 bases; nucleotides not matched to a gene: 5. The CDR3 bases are TGTGCCAGCAGTTTAGGGACAGGGGATCGCGAGACCCAGTACTTC. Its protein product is CASSLGTGDRETQYF.

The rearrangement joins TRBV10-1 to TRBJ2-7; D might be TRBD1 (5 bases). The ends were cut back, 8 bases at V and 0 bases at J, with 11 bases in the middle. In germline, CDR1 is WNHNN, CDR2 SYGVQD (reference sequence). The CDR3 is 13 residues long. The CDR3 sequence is CASQMQGSYEQYF. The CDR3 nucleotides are TGCGCCAGCCAGATGCAGGGCTCCTACGAGCAGTACTTC.

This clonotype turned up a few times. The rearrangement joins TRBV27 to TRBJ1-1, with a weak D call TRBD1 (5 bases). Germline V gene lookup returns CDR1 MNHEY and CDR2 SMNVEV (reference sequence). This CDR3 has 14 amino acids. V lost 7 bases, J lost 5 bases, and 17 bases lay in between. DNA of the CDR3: TGTGCCAGCAACTCGCAGGGCTTGTGGACTGAAGCTTTCTTT. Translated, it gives CASNSQGLWTEAFF.

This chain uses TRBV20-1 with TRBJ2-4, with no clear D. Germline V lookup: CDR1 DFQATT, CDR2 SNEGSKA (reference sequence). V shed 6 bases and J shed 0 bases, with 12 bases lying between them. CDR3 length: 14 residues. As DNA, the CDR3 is TGCAGTGCGCCTAGGACGGTAGCCAAAAACATTCAGTACTTC. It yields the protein CSAPRTVAKNIQYF.

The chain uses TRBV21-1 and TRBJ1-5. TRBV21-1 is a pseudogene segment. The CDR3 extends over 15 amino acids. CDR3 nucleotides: TGTGCCAGCAGCAATTTGGTAGGATGCAATCAGCCCCAGCATTTT. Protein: CASSNLVGCNQPQHF.

The CDR3 bases are TGTGCCAGCAGCTTGCCATCCGGGCCTGGCTACACCTTC. It is translated as CASSLPSGPGYTF. The chain recombines TRBV13 with TRBJ1-2, with D hard to call. CDR1 is PRHDT, CDR2 FYEKMQ, per germline (reference sequence). This CDR3 comprises 13 residues. V gave up 3 bases and J gave up 7 bases, with 12 bases separating them. Full variable domain (outside the CDR3, taken from reference TRBV13 and TRBJ1-2): AAGVIQSPRHLIKEKRETATLKCYPIPRHDTVYWYQQGPGQDPQFLISFYEKMQSDKGSIPDRFSAQQFSDYHSELNMSSLELGDSALYFCASSLPSGPGYTFGSGTRLTVV.